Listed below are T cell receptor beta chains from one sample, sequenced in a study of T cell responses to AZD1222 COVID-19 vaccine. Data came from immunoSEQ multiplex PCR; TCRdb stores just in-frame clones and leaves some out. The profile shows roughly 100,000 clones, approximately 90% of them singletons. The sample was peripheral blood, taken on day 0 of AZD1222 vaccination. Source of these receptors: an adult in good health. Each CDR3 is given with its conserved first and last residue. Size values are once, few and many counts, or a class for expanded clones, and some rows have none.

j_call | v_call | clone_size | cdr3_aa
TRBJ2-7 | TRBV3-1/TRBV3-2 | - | CASSQTSIAYEQYF
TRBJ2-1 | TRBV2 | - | CASSEDRGFEQFF
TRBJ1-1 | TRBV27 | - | CASSLIRDNTEAFF
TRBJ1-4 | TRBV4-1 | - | CASSQTGWEKLFF
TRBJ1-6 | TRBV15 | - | CATSRPDGDNSPLHF
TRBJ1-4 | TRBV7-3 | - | CASSLRGDRVVCNEKLFF
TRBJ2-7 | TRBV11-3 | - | CASSLGRGGGYEQYF
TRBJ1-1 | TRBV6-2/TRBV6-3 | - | CASSTAQGPGTEAFF
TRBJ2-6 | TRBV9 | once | CASSPSLSSGANVLTF
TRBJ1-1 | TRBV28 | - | CASSRNTEAFF
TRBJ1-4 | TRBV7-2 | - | CASSFKPDRVEKLFF
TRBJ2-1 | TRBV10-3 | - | CAISATSGMGGIYNEQFF
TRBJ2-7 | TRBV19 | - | CASSAGWFGRGSYEQYF
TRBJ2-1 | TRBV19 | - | CASSGRLSYNEQFF
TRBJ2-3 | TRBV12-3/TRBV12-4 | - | CASSWSGLDTQYF
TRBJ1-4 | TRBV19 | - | CASSIALGGANEKLFF
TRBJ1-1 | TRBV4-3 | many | CASSQDSGGWMNTEAFF
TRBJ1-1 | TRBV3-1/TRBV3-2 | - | CASSRNTEAFF
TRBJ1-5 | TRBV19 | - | CASSIVSGAGQPQHF
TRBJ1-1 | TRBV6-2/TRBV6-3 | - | CASSRANTEAFF
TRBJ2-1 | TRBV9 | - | CASSPTGDMNLYNEQFF